This TCR beta chain was recovered during a study of T cells in Graves' hyperthyroidism and ophthalmopathy. The study excluded patients with uncontrolled infection, other autoimmune disease, pregnancy or lactation. Based on clinical symptoms, serum thyroxine and TRAb, thyroid ultrasound and orbital computed tomography, diagnoses were reached. Study-level points and caveats: A 13 V-J signature model discriminated ophthalmopathy versus stable hyperthyroidism.

From RNA transcripts, TCR beta CDR3 regions were amplified. Carried out on the TCR CDR3, a first-round RT-PCR used the HTBI primer set. TCRdb re-derived calls from the multiplex PCR reads in MiXCR, one entry per CDR3 protein. In the table there are 550,000 to 700,000 distinct CDR3 sequences, 46% of which are singletons. Germline loops: CDR1 SNHLY, CDR2 FYNNEI. V shed 5 bases, J shed 9 bases, and the junction held 12 bases outside the gene matches. This CDR3 has 16 residues. About this clonotype itself: The target antigen is unknown.

The sequence came from an adult woman with Graves' disease, either hyperthyroidism or ophthalmopathy (not recorded which). V is TRBV2 and J is TRBJ1-6; TRBD1 agrees at 8 bases. Sequencing was performed on peripheral blood or thyroid tissue (not recorded which). The CDR3 loop is CASSPRRNGQGSPLHF. The DNA of the CDR3 is TGTGCCAGCAGTCCACGACGGAACGGACAGGGTTCACCCCTCCACTTT.